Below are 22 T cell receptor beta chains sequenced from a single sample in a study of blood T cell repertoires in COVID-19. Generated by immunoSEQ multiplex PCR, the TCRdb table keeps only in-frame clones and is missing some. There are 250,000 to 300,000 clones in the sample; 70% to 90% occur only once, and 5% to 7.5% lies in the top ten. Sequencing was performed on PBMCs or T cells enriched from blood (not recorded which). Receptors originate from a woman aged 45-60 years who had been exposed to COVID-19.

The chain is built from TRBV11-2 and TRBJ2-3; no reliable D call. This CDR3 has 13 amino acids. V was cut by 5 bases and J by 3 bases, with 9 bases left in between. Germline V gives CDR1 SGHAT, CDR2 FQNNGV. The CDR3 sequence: CASSPLWTDTQYF. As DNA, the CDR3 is TGTGCCAGCAGCCCGCTATGGACAGATACGCAGTATTTT.

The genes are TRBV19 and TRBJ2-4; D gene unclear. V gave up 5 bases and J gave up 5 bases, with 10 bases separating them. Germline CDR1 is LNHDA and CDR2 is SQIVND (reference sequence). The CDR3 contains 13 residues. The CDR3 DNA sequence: TGTGCCAGTAGTCCCGAGGCCCAAAACATTCAGTACTTC. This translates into CASSPEAQNIQYF.

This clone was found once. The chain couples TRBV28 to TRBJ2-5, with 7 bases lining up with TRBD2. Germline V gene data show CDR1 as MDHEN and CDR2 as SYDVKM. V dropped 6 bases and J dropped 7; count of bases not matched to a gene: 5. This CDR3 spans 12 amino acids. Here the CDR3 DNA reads TGTGCCAGCAGAAGGACGGGAGGGACCCAGTACTTC. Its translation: CASRRTGGTQYF.

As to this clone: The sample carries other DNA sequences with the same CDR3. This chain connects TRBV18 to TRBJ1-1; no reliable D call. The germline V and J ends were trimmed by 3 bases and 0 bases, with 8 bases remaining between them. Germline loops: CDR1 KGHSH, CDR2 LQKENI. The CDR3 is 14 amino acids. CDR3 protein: CASSPERLNTEAFF. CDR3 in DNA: TGTGCCAGCTCACCGGAGCGGCTGAACACTGAAGCTTTCTTT.

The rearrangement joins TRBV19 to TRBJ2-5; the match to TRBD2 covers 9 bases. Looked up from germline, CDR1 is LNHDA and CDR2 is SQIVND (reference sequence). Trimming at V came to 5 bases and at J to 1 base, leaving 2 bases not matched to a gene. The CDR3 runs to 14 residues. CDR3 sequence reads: CASSGRGGQETQYF. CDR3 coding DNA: TGTGCCAGTAGTGGGCGGGGGGGCCAAGAGACCCAGTACTTC.

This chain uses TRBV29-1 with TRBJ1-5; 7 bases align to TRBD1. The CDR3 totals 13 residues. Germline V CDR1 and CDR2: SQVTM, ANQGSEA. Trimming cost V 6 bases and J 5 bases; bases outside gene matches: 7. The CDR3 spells CSVATGQDQPQHF. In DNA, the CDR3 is TGCAGCGTGGCGACAGGGCAAGATCAGCCCCAGCATTTT.

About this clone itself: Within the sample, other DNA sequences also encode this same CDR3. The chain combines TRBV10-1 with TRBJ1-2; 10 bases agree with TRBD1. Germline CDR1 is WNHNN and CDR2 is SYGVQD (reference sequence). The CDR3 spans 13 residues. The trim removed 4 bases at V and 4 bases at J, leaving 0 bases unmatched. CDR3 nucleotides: TGCGCCAGCAGTGGGGACAGGGGCTATGGCTACACCTTC. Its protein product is CASSGDRGYGYTF.

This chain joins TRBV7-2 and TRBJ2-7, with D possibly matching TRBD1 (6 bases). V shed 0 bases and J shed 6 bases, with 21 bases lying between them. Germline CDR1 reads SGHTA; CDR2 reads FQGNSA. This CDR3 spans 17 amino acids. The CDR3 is CASSLALWDKLSPEQYF. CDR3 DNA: TGTGCCAGCAGCTTAGCTCTCTGGGACAAATTAAGTCCCGAGCAGTACTTC.

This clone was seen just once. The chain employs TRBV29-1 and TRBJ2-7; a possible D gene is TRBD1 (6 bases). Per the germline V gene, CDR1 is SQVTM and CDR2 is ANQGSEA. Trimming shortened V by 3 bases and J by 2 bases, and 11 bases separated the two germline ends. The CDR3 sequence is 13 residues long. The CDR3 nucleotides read TGCAGCGTTGACAGGGGTTTCCCCTACGAGCAGTACTTC. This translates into CSVDRGFPYEQYF.

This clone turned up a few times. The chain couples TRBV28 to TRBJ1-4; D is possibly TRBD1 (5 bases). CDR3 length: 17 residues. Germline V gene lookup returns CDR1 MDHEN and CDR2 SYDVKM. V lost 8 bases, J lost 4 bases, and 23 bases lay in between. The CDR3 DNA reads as TGTGCCAGCCGGAAGGGACGGGGAGGAAGAAATAATGAAAAACTGTTTTTT. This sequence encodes CASRKGRGGRNNEKLFF.

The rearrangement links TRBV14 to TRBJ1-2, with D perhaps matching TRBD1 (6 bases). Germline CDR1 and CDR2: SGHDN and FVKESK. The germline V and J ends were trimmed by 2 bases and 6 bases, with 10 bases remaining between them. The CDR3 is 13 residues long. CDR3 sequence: CASSQLQGHGYTF. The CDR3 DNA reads TGTGCCAGCAGCCAATTACAGGGCCATGGCTACACCTTC.

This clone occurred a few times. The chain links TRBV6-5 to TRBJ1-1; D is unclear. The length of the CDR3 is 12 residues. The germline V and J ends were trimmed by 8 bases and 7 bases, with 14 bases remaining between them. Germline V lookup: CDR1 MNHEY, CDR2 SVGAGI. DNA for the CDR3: TGTGCCAGCTCCTACCCGGCTAGTGAAGCTTTCTTT. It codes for CASSYPASEAFF.

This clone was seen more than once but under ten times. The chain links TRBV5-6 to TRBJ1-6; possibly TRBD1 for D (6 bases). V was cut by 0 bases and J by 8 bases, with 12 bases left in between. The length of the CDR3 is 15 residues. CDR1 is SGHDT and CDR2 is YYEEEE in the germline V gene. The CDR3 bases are TGTGCCAGCAGCTTGGAAGGGGGGGGAGATTCACCCCTCCACTTT. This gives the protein CASSLEGGGDSPLHF.

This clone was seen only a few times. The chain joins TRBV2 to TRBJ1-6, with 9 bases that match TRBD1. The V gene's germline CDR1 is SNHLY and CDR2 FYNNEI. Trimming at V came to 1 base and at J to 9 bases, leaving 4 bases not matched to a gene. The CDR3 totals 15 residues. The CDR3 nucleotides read TGTGCCAGCAGTGAAGAAGGACAGGGGATTTCACCCCTCCACTTT. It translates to CASSEEGQGISPLHF.

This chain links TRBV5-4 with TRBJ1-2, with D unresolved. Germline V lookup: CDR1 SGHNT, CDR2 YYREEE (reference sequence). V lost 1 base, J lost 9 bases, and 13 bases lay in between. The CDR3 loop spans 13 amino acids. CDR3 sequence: CASSLSAPVSYTF. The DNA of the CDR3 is TGTGCCAGCAGCTTGTCAGCGCCTGTCAGCTACACCTTC. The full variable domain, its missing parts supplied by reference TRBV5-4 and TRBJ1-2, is ETGVTQSPTHLIKTRGQQVTLRCSSQSGHNTVSWYQQALGQGPQFIFQYYREEENGRGNFPPRFSGLQFPNYSSELNVNALELDDSALYLCASSLSAPVSYTFGSGTRLTVV.

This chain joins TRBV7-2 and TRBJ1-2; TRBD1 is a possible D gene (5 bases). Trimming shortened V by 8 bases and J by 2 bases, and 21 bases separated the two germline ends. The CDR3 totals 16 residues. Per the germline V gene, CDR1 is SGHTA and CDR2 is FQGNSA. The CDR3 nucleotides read TGTGCCAGCTTACCTCCCGGGGGGGGAGGAAACTATGGCTACACCTTC. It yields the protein CASLPPGGGGNYGYTF.

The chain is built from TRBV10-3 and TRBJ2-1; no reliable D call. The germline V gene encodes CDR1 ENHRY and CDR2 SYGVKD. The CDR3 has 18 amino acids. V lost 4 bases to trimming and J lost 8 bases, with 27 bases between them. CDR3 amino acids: CAISGQSARGSVLDEQFF. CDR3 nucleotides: TGTGCCATCAGTGGCCAGTCAGCGCGCGGTTCGGTTTTGGATGAGCAGTTCTTC.

The CDR3, as DNA: TGTGCCAGCAGCCAAGGGACTAGCGGGGGCCGGGAGACCCAGTACTTC. Translating it yields CASSQGTSGGRETQYF. The rearrangement joins TRBV5-4 to TRBJ2-5, with 14 bases fitting TRBD2. The J segment lost 5 bases and the V segment lost 4 bases, leaving 7 bases of the junction unmatched. There are 16 residues in the CDR3. The germline V gene encodes CDR1 SGHNT and CDR2 YYREEE (reference sequence). Supplemented by reference TRBV5-4 and TRBJ2-5, the full variable domain reads ETGVTQSPTHLIKTRGQQVTLRCSSQSGHNTVSWYQQALGQGPQFIFQYYREEENGRGNFPPRFSGLQFPNYSSELNVNALELDDSALYLCASSQGTSGGRETQYFGPGTRLLVL.

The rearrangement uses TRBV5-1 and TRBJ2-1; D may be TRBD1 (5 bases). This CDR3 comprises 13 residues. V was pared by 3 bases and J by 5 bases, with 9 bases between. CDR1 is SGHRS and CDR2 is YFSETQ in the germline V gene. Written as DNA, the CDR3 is TGCGCCAGCAGCTCAGACAGAGACAATGAGCAGTTCTTC. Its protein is CASSSDRDNEQFF.

The CDR3, as DNA: TGTGCCAGCACCCAGACAGAGAACACTGAAGCTTTCTTT. Its translation: CASTQTENTEAFF. The chain links TRBV6-5 to TRBJ1-1; a possible D gene is TRBD1 (5 bases). This CDR3 is built from 13 residues. Germline V gene lookup returns CDR1 MNHEY and CDR2 SVGAGI. V was cut by 7 bases and J by 1 base, with 10 bases left in between.

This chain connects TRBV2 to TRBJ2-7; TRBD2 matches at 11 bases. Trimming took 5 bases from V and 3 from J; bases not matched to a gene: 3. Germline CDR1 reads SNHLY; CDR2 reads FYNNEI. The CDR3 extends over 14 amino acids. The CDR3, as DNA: TGTGCCAGCAGTCTACTAGCGGGGGACTACGAGCAGTACTTC. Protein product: CASSLLAGDYEQYF.

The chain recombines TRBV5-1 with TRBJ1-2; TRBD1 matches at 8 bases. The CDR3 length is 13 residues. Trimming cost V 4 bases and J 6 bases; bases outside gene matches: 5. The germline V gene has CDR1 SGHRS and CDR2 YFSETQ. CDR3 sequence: CASSIQGQDGYTF. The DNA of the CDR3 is TGCGCCAGCAGCATACAGGGACAGGATGGCTACACCTTC.